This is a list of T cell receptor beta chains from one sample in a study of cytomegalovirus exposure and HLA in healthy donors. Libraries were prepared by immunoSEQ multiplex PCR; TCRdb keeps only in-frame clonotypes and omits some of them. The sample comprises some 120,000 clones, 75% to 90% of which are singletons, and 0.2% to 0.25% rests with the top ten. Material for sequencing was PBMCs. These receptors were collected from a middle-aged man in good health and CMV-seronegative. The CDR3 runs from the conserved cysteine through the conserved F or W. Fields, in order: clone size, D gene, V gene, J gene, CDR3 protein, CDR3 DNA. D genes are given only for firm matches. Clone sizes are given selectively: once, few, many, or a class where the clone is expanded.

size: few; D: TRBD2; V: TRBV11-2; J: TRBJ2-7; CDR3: CASSLASGGHREQYF; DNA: TGTGCCAGCAGCTTAGCTAGCGGGGGCCACCGGGAGCAGTACTTC
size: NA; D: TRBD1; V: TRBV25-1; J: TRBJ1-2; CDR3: CASKGQAADFSGYTF; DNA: TGTGCCAGCAAGGGACAGGCGGCCGATTTTTCAGGCTACACCTTC
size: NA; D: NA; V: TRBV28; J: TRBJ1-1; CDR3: CASSSEAGWTEAFF; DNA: TGTGCCAGCAGTTCCGAAGCAGGGTGGACTGAAGCTTTCTTT
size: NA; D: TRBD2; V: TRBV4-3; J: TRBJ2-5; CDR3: CASSQDRLAGRETQYF; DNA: TGCGCCAGCAGCCAAGATCGCCTAGCGGGGAGGGAGACCCAGTACTTC
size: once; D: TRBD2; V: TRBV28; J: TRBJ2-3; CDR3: CASGLPGLAGGPRGTDTQYF; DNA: TGTGCCAGCGGCCTTCCGGGACTAGCGGGAGGGCCTAGGGGGACAGATACGCAGTATTTT
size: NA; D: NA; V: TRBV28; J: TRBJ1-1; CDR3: CASTSDRNTEAFF; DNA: TGTGCCAGCACCTCGGACAGGAACACTGAAGCTTTCTTT
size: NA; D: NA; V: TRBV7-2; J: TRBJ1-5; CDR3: CASSLGLGPQPQHF; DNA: TGTGCCAGCAGCCTCGGCCTGGGCCCTCAGCCCCAGCATTTT
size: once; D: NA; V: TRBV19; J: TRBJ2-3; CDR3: CASSRAASTDTQYF; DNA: TGTGCCAGTAGTAGGGCAGCTAGCACAGATACGCAGTATTTT
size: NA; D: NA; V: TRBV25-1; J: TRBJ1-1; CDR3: CASSAWQQMGRGTEAFF; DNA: TGTGCCAGCAGTGCTTGGCAACAGATGGGGCGAGGTACTGAAGCTTTCTTT
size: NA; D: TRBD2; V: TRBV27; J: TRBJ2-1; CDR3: CASSFLAGGRNNEQFF; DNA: TGTGCCAGCAGTTTTCTAGCGGGGGGGCGTAACAATGAGCAGTTCTTC
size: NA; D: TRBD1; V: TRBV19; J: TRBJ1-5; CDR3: CASSTTGGNQPQHF; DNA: TGTGCCAGTAGTACGACAGGGGGCAATCAGCCCCAGCATTTT
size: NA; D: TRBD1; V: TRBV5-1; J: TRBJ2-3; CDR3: CASRWTGENTQYF; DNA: TGCGCCAGCCGCTGGACAGGGGAAAATACGCAGTATTTT
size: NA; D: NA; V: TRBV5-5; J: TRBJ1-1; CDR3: CASSLGLQTGNTEAFF; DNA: TGTGCCAGCAGCTTGGGGCTGCAGACAGGGAACACTGAAGCTTTCTTT
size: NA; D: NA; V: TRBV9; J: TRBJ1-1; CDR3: CASSATTGTEAFF; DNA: TGTGCCAGCAGCGCCACCACAGGCACTGAAGCTTTCTTT
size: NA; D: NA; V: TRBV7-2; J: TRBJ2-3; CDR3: CASSTPPGRAVADTQYF; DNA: TGTGCCAGCAGCACACCCCCCGGCAGGGCAGTAGCAGATACGCAGTATTTT
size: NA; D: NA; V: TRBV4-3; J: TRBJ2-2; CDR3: CASSQEAPGLTGELFF; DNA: TGCGCCAGCAGCCAAGAAGCTCCGGGATTGACCGGGGAGCTGTTTTTT
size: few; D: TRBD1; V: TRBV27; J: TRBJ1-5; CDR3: CASRTGFSNQPQHF; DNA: TGTGCCAGCAGGACAGGGTTTAGCAATCAGCCCCAGCATTTT
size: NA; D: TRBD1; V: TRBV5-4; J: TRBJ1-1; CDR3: CASSSRTGTGTEAFF; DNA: TGTGCCAGCAGCTCCCGGACAGGGACGGGCACTGAAGCTTTCTTT
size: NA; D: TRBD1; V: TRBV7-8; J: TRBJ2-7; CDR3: CASSDPDRAYEQYF; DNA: TGTGCCAGCAGCGACCCGGACAGGGCTTACGAGCAGTACTTC
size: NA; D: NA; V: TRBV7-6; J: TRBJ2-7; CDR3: CASSSGTRTGYEQYF; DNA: TGTGCCAGCTCGTCCGGGACACGGACGGGCTACGAGCAGTACTTC
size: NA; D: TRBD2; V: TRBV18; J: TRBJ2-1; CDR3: CASSPTSGSSSYNEQFF; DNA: TGTGCCAGCTCACCGACTAGCGGGTCCAGCTCCTACAATGAGCAGTTCTTC
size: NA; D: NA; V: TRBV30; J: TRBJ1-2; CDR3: CAWSPPRRANYGYTF; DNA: TGTGCCTGGAGTCCCCCCCGCCGCGCTAACTATGGCTACACCTTC